This TCR beta chain appears in the sequencing data of a study of blood T cell repertoires in COVID-19. At the level of the study: Sites across the United States, Italy and Spain contributed samples from acute and convalescent COVID-19.

Repertoires were generated with immunoSEQ multiplex PCR, while TCRdb's copy carries only in-frame clones and drops some. The sample has around 25,000 clones, 80% to 90% seen once. This CDR3 has 16 residues. CDR1 is MDHEN and CDR2 is SYDVKM in the germline V gene. V was clipped by 6 bases and J by 4 bases; unmatched bases: 8. This receptor was taken from a man between 65 and 85 years old with acute or convalescent COVID-19. This chain uses TRBV28 with TRBJ1-5, with 11 nucleotides matching TRBD1. The sequencing sample was made of peripheral blood. CDR3 sequence (DNA): TGTGCCAGCAGAAAAATGGACAGGGGGCCGAATCAGCCCCAGCATTTT. Protein: CASRKMDRGPNQPQHF.